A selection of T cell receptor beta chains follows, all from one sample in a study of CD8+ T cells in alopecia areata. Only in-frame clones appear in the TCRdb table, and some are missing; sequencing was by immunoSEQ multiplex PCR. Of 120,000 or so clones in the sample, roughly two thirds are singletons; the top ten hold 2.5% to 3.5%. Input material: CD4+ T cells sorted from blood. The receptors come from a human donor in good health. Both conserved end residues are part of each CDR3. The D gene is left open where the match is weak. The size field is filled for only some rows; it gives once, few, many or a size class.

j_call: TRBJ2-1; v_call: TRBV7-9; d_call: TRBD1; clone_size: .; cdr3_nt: TGTGCCAGCAGCCACATAGGACAGGTCACGGTTGGGGAGCAGTTCTTC; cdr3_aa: CASSHIGQVTVGEQFF
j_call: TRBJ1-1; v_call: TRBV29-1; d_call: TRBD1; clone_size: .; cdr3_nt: TGCAGCGTTGAAGTCGGGACAGGATCGAACACTGAAGCTTTCTTT; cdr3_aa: CSVEVGTGSNTEAFF
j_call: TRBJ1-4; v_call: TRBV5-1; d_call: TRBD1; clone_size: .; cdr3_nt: TGCGCCAGCAGCTTGTTACAGGGGCAGGAAAAACTGTTTTTT; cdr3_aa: CASSLLQGQEKLFF
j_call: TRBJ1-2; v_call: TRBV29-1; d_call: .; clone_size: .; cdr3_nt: TGCAGCGTTGAAGAACTCTATGGCTACACCTTC; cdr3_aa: CSVEELYGYTF
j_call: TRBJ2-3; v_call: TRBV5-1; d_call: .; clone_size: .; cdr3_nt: TGCGCCAGCAGCGGCGCGCGGGCTGATACGCAGTATTTT; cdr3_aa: CASSGARADTQYF
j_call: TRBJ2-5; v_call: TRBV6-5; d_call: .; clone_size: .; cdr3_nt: TGTGCCAGCAGTGATAGTCCCAAGACCCAGTACTTC; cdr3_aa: CASSDSPKTQYF
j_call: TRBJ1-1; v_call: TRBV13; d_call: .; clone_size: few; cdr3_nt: TGTGCCAGCAGCTTAAGCACCGGGGTCAGCTTCGCCAAGAACACTGAAGCTTTCTTT; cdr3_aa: CASSLSTGVSFAKNTEAFF
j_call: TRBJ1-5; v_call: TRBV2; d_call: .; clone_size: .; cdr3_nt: TGTGCCAGCAGAGGGGGAGGGGCCGCCAATCAGCCCCAGCATTTT; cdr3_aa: CASRGGGAANQPQHF
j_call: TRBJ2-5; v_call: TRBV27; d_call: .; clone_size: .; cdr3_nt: TGTGCCAGCAGTTTATTTCCAAGGGCAGAGACCCAGTACTTC; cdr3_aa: CASSLFPRAETQYF
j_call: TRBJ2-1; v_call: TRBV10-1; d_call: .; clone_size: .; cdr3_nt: TGCGCCAGCAGTGAGTCTGGCTGGGGGAATTGGAATGAGCAGTTCTTC; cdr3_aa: CASSESGWGNWNEQFF
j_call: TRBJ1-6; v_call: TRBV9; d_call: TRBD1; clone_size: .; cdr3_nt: TGTGCCAGCAGCGGAACTTTAGGGACAGCGAAATCACCCCTCCACTTT; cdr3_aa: CASSGTLGTAKSPLHF
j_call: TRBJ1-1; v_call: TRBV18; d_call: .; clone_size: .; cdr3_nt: TGTGCCAGCTCACCACAGGAGGGCTGGAGGGATGAAGCTTTCTTT; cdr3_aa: CASSPQEGWRDEAFF
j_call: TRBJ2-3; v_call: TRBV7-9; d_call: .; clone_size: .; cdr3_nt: TGTGCCAGCAGGGGGGTTTCAACAGATACGCAGTATTTT; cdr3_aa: CASRGVSTDTQYF
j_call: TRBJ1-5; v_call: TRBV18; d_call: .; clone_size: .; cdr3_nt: TGTGCCAGCTCGCAGAGTGGATCGGATCAGCCCCAGCATTTT; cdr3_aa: CASSQSGSDQPQHF
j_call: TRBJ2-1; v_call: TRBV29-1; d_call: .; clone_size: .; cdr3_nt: TGCAGCGTTGACATTAATTCCTACAATGAGCAGTTCTTC; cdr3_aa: CSVDINSYNEQFF
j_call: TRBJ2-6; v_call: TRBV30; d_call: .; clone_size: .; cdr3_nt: TGTGCCTGGATTGAGTCGAGGGGCTCTGGGGCCAACGTCCTGACTTTC; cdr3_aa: CAWIESRGSGANVLTF
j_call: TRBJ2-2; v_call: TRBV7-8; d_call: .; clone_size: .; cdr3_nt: TGTGCCAGCAGAAGGGCGGCCGGGGAGCTGTTTTTT; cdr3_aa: CASRRAAGELFF
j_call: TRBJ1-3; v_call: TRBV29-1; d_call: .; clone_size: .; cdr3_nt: TGCAGCATAGAGGGGAATGGAAACACCATATATTTT; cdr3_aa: CSIEGNGNTIYF